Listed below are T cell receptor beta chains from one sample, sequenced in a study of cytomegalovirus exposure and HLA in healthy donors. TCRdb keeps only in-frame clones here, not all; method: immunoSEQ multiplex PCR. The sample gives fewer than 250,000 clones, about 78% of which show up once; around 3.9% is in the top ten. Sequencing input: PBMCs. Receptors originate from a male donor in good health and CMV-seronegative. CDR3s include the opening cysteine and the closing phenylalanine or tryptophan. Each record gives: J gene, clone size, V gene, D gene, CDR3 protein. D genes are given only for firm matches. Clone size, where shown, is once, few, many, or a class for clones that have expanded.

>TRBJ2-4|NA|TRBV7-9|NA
CASSQGSTRDTIAKNIQYF
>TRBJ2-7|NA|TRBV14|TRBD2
CASSLSSGSSYEQYF
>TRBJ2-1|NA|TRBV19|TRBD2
CASMWREGYNEQFF
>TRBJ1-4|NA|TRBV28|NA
CASISTGLGNEKLFF
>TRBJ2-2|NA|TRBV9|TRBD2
CASSLAGAGELFF
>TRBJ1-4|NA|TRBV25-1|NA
CASSWTANNEKLFF
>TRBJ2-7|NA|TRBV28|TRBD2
CASYPHGREDEQYF
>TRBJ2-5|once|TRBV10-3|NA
CAISESVVATQYF
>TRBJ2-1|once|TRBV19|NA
CASGVTGTSQFF
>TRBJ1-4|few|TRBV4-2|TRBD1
CASSPRLSRSGTGREKLFF
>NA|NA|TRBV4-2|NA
CASSQGVRAYEQYF
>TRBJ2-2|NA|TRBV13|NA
CASSLVEETNTGELFF
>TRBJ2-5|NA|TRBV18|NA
CASSPGGEGAIEETQYF
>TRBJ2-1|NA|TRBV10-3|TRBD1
CAISDLGTGNEQFF
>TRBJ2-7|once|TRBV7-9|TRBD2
CASSFSGRVEQYF
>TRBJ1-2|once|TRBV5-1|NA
CASSWGGLGQINYGYTF
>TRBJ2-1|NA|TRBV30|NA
CAWSYGGRGSYNEQFF
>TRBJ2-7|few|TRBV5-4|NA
CASSLGQESSYEQYF
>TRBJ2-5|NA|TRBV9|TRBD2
CASSVAGVGTQYF
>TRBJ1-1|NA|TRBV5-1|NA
CASSLGGNTEAFF
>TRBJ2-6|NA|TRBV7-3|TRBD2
CASSLVTSGRILAGANVLTF
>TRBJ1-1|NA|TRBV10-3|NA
CAISGSRNTEAFF
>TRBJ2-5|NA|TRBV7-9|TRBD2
CASSLPGLAGVETQYF